This entry features one T cell receptor beta chain sequence. Trimming took 6 bases from V and 1 from J, leaving 12 bases between them. In germline, CDR1 is GTSNPN, CDR2 SVGIG (reference sequence). CDR3 length equals 13 residues. The record originates from a study of blood T cell repertoires in COVID-19. The repertoire was sequenced with immunoSEQ multiplex PCR; TCRdb's copy has only in-frame clones and lacks some. The sample includes 100,000 or so clones, about 86% seen only once; the top ten take about 7.7%. The V gene is TRBV30, the J gene TRBJ1-1; D remains ambiguous. Material: peripheral blood. The sequence was collected from a man aged 55-75 years with acute or convalescent COVID-19. CDR3 loop: CACTFEGNTEAFF. As DNA, the CDR3 is TGTGCCTGCACCTTTGAGGGGAACACTGAAGCTTTCTTT. Filled out from reference TRBV30 and TRBJ1-1, the complete variable domain reads SQTIHQWPATLVQPVGSPLSLECTVEGTSNPNLYWYRQAAGRGLQLLFYSVGIGQISSEVPQNLSASRPQDRQFILSSKKLLLSDSGFYLCACTFEGNTEAFFGQGTRLTVV.